Shown below are 18 T cell receptor beta chains from a single sample sequenced in a study of Ad26.COV2.S vaccination and SARS-CoV-2 variants. Treatment reported: around 19 received Ad26.COV2.S at low or high dose, single or two shots; about 5 received placebo; per-sample allocation not given. Sampling was performed 63 days after the first vaccine or placebo injection. Clones were sequenced by immunoSEQ multiplex PCR, and TCRdb holds only the in-frame ones, with some missing. The sample consists of around 450,000 clones, about 88% of them appearing once. The sequenced sample was peripheral blood, obtained in a trial of Ad26.COV2.S vaccine versus placebo. These TCRs come from a person between 18 and 65 years old who received the Ad26.COV2.S COVID-19 vaccine or a placebo.

The chain has TRBV5-1 and TRBJ2-1; TRBD2 agrees at 11 bases. CDR3 length: 15 residues. Germline loops: CDR1 SGHRS, CDR2 YFSETQ. After removal of 4 bases from V and 4 bases from J, the junction contained 4 bases not matched to a gene. Here the CDR3 DNA reads TGCGCCAGCAGCAAGACTAGCGGGGATTACAATGAGCAGTTCTTC. It is translated as CASSKTSGDYNEQFF.

The V call is TRBV7-9, the J call TRBJ1-5; D gene unclear. The CDR3 runs to 15 residues. Germline assignment: CDR1 SEHNR and CDR2 FQNEAQ (reference sequence). Trimming pared 5 bases from V and 5 bases from J, leaving 16 bases between. The CDR3 region has the DNA TGTGCCAGCAGCCCTGTTGGATCCCGGGATCAGCCCCAGCATTTT. Translation gives CASSPVGSRDQPQHF.

This rearrangement joins TRBV24-1 to TRBJ2-1; D gene unclear. Germline CDR1 KGHDR, CDR2 SFDVKD. Trimming stripped 2 bases from V and 0 bases from J, with 10 bases between. This CDR3 has 16 amino acids. This CDR3 reads CATSDSRASSYNEQFF. Here the CDR3 DNA reads TGTGCCACCAGTGATTCCCGGGCTAGCTCCTACAATGAGCAGTTCTTC.

V gene TRBV19 combines with J gene TRBJ2-7; D uncertain. The CDR3 totals 14 residues. V lost 3 bases to trimming and J lost 3 bases, with 12 bases between them. Germline V gene lookup returns CDR1 LNHDA and CDR2 SQIVND (reference sequence). The CDR3 spells CASSILVSDYEQYF. The DNA of the CDR3 is TGTGCCAGTAGTATTCTGGTCAGCGACTACGAGCAGTACTTC.

As for this clone: The same CDR3 also results from other DNA sequences found in this sample. The rearrangement joins TRBV7-2 to TRBJ1-1, with D maybe TRBD1 (6 bases). V was pared by 5 bases and J by 5 bases, with 12 bases between. Germline V gene lookup returns CDR1 SGHTA and CDR2 FQGNSA. The CDR3 extends over 13 amino acids. CDR3 bases: TGTGCCAGCAGCCTGGCCAGGGGTACTGAAGCTTTCTTT. Its translation: CASSLARGTEAFF.

V and J are TRBV9 and TRBJ1-6, with D uncertain. This CDR3 region has 13 residues. Per the germline V gene, CDR1 is SGDLS and CDR2 is YYNGEE. The V end lost 1 base, the J end lost 6 bases, and 5 bases lay between the germline ends. The CDR3, as DNA: TGTGCCAGCAGCGTACAGTTTAATTCACCCCTCCACTTT. As protein: CASSVQFNSPLHF.

The chain recombines TRBV24-1 with TRBJ1-1; 11 bases match TRBD1. The length of the CDR3 is 16 residues. Germline-derived CDR1 and CDR2 are KGHDR and SFDVKD. J gave up 6 bases and V 4 bases, and 9 bases lay outside the gene matches. The CDR3 loop reads CATSDSRTGGSAEAFF. CDR3 DNA sequence: TGTGCCACCAGTGACTCCAGGACAGGGGGCTCGGCTGAAGCTTTCTTT.

The chain has TRBV4-3 and TRBJ2-3, with D tentatively TRBD1 or TRBD2 (6 bases each). Germline V gene sequence: CDR1 LGHNA, CDR2 YSLEER. The length of the CDR3 is 17 residues. V was cut by 4 bases and J by 6 bases, with 23 bases left in between. The CDR3 is CASSRYKRGELGDTQYF. The CDR3 region has the DNA TGCGCCAGCAGCCGATATAAAAGGGGGGAACTAGGGGATACGCAGTATTTT.

The J gene is TRBJ2-1, the V gene TRBV7-2; 16 bases fit TRBD2. This CDR3 spans 17 amino acids. V shed 3 bases, J shed 6 bases, and the junction held 5 bases outside the gene matches. The germline CDR1 and CDR2 sequences are SGHTA and FQGNSA. CDR3 amino acids: CASSLGTSGGALNEQFF. The CDR3 DNA sequence: TGTGCCAGCAGCTTGGGGACTAGCGGGGGGGCCCTCAATGAGCAGTTCTTC.

The chain carries TRBV27 and TRBJ2-3; a possible D gene is TRBD1 (6 bases). Germline CDR1 reads MNHEY; CDR2 reads SMNVEV (reference sequence). CDR3 length: 14 amino acids. Between the trimmed V and J ends, which lost 3 bases and 5 bases, there was a span of 12 bases. The CDR3 sequence: CASSLRQVVDTQYF. CDR3 nucleotide sequence: TGTGCCAGCAGTTTGAGACAGGTTGTAGATACGCAGTATTTT.

CDR3 in amino acids: CASSLPQETQYF. The CDR3 DNA reads as TGCGCCAGCAGCCTCCCTCAAGAGACCCAGTACTTC. This chain links TRBV5-1 with TRBJ2-5; D call uncertain. This CDR3 comprises 12 residues. The V gene's germline CDR1 is SGHRS and CDR2 YFSETQ. The V end was cut by 4 bases, the J end by 2 bases, with 6 bases between. The entire variable domain, with the rest obtained from reference TRBV5-1 and TRBJ2-5, is as follows: KAGVTQTPRYLIKTRGQQVTLSCSPISGHRSVSWYQQTPGQGLQFLFEYFSETQRNKGNFPGRFSGRQFSNSRSEMNVSTLELGDSALYLCASSLPQETQYFGPGTRLLVL.

The chain links TRBV18 to TRBJ1-5; the match to TRBD1 covers 8 bases. V gave up 9 bases and J gave up 0 bases; unmatched junction bases: 34. The CDR3 loop spans 24 amino acids. Germline CDR1 and CDR2: KGHSH and LQKENI. Here the CDR3 reads CASRPPPWTGHGRRRSYSNQPQHF. For the CDR3, the DNA is TGTGCCAGTCGGCCTCCCCCCTGGACAGGGCACGGGAGACGAAGGAGCTATAGCAATCAGCCCCAGCATTTT.

This chain uses TRBV12-3 or TRBV12-4 with TRBJ2-7, with TRBD1 identical over 7 bases. Trimming removed 3 bases from V and 2 bases from J; junction bases left unmatched: 1. The CDR3 runs to 13 residues. The CDR3 nucleotides are TGTGCCAGCAGTTTTGGGACAGCCTACGAGCAGTACTTC. Translation: CASSFGTAYEQYF.

This chain connects TRBV19 to TRBJ2-7; TRBD1 matches 11 bases. V shed 8 bases and J 4 bases; nucleotides not matched to a gene: 10. This CDR3 spans 15 amino acids. Per the germline V gene, CDR1 is LNHDA and CDR2 is SQIVND (reference sequence). The CDR3 coding sequence is TGTGCCAGTGGACCCTGGACAGGGGGCATATACGAGCAGTACTTC. Translation: CASGPWTGGIYEQYF.

The V call is TRBV7-3, the J call TRBJ2-3; D is unclear. Trimming removed 3 bases from V and 6 bases from J, with 10 bases in between. CDR1 and CDR2 from the germline V gene are SGHTA and FQGTGA. The CDR3 consists of 13 residues. DNA of the CDR3: TGTGCCAGCAGCTTGGTGCACCCGGATACGCAGTATTTT. This sequence encodes CASSLVHPDTQYF.

The rearrangement joins TRBV13 to TRBJ2-2; 8 bases fit TRBD1. CDR1 is PRHDT and CDR2 is FYEKMQ in the germline V gene (reference sequence). The CDR3 contains 16 residues. With V trimmed by 2 bases and J by 3 bases, 5 bases remained unmatched. The CDR3 loop is CASSLRGQGYTGELFF. DNA for the CDR3: TGTGCCAGCAGCTTACGCGGACAGGGATACACCGGGGAGCTGTTTTTT.

This sequence joins TRBV4-2 and TRBJ2-4; 12 bases align to TRBD1. After removal of 4 bases from V and 0 bases from J, the junction contained 10 bases not matched to a gene. CDR1 and CDR2 (germline): LGHNA, YNFKEQ. CDR3 size: 19 residues. The CDR3 DNA reads TGTGCCAGCAGCCCACTACCGGGACAGGGGGCTTTAGCCAAAAACATTCAGTACTTC. Translation gives CASSPLPGQGALAKNIQYF.

The chain carries TRBV6-2 or TRBV6-3 and TRBJ2-1; 7 nucleotides align to TRBD1. Losses at the gene ends were 5 bases for V and 0 bases for J; bases not matched to a gene: 1. The CDR3 runs 14 residues. Germline V gene lookup returns CDR1 MNHEY and CDR2 SVGEGT. As DNA, the CDR3 is TGTGCCAGCAGTCCAGGGGGCTCCTACAATGAGCAGTTCTTC. Translating gives CASSPGGSYNEQFF.